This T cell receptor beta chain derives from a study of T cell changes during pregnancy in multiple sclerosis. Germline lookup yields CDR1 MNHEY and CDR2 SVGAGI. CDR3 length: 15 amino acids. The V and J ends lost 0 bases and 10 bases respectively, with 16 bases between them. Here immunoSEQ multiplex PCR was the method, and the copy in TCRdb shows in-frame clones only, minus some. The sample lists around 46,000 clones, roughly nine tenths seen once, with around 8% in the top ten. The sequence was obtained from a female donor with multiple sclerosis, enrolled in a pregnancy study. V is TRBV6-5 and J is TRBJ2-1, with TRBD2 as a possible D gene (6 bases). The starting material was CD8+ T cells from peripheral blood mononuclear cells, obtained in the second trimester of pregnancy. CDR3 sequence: CASSYSIRGSGEQFF. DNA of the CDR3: TGTGCCAGCAGTTACTCGATCCGGGGAAGCGGGGAGCAGTTCTTC.